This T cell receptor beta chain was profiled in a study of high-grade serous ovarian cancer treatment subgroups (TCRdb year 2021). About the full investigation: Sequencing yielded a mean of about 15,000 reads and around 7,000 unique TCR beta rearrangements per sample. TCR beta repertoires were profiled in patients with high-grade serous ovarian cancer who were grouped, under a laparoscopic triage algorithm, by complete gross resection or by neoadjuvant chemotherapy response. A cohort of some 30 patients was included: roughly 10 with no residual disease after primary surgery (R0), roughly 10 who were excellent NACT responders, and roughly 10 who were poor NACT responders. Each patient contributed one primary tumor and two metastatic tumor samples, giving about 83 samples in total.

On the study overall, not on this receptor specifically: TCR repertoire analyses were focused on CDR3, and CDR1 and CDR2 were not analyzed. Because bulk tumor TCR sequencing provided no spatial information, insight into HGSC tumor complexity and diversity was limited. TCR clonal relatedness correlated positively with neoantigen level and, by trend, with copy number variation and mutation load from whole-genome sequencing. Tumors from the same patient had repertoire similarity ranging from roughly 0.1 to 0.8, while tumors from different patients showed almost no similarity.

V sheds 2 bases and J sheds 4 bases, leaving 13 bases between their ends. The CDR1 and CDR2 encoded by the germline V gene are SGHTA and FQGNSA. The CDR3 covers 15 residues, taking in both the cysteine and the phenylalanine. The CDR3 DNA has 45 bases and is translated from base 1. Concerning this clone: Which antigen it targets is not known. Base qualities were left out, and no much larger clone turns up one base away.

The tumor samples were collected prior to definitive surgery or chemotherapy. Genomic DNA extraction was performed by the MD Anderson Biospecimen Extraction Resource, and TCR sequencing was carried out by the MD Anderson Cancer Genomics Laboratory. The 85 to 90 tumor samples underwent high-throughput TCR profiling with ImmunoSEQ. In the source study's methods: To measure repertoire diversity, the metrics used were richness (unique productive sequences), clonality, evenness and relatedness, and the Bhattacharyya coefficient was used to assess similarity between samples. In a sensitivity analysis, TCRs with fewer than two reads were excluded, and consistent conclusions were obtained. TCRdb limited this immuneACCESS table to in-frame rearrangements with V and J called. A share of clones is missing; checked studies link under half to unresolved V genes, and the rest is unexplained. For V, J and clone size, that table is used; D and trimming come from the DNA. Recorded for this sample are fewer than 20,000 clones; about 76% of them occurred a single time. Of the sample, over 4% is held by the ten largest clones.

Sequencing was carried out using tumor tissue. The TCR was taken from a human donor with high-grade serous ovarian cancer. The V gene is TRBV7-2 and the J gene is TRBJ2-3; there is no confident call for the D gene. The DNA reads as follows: TGTGCCAGCAGCTTACGTGAGGTAATGGCAGATACGCAGTATTTT. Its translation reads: CASSLREVMADTQYF. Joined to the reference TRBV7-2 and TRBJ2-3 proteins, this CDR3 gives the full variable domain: GAGVSQSPSNKVTEKGKDVELRCDPISGHTALYWYRQSLGQGLEFLIYFQGNSAPDKSGLPSDRFSAERTGGSVSTLTIQRTQQEDSAVYLCASSLREVMADTQYFGPGTRLTVL.